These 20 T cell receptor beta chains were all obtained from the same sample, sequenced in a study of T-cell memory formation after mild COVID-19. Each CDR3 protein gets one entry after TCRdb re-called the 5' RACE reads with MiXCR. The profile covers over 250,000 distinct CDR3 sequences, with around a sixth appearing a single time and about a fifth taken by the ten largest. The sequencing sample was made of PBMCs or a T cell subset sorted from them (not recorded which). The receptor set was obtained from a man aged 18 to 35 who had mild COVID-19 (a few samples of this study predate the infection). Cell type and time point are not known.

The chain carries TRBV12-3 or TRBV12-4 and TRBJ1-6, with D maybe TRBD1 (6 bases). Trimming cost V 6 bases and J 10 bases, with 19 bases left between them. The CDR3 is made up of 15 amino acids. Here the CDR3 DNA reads TGTGCCAGCAGCACCTATACAGGGCCAGGGTCACCCCTCCACTTT. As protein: CASSTYTGPGSPLHF.

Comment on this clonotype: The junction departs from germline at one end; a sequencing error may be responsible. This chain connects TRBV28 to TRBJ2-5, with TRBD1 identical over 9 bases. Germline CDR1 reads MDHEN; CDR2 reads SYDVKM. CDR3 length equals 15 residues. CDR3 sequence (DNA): TGTGCCAGCACTCCCGGGACAGGGTACCAAGAGACCCGGTACTTC. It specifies CASTPGTGYQETRYF.

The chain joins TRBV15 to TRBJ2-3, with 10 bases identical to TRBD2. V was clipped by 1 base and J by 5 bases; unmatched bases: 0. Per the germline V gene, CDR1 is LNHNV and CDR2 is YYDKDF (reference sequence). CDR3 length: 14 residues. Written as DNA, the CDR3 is TGTGCCACCAGCAGAGGACTAGCGGGAGATACGCAGTATTTT. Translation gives CATSRGLAGDTQYF. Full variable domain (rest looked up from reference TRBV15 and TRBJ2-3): DAMVIQNPRYQVTQFGKPVTLSCSQTLNHNVMYWYQQKSSQAPKLLFHYYDKDFNNEADTPDNFQSRRPNTSFCFLDIRSPGLGDTAMYLCATSRGLAGDTQYFGPGTRLTVL.

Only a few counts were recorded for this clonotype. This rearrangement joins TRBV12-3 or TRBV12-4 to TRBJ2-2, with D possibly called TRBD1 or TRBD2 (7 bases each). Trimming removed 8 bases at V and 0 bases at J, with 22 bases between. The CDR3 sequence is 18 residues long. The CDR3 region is CASGGGRGGPTNTGELFF. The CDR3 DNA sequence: TGTGCCAGCGGTGGGGGCAGGGGGGGACCAACGAACACCGGGGAGCTGTTTTTT.

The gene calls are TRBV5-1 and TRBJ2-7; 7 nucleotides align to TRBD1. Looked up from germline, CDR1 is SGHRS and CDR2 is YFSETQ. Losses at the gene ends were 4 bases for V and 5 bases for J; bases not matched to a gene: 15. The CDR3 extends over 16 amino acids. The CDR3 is CASSRQITGEIHEQYF. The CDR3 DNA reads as TGCGCCAGCAGCAGACAAATTACAGGGGAGATCCACGAGCAGTACTTC.

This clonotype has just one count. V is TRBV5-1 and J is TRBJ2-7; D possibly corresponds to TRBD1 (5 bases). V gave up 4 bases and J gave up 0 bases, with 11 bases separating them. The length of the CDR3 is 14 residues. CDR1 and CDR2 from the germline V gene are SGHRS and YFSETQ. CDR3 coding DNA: TGCGCCAGCAGCAGGGGTCCTCCCTCCTACGAGCAGTACTTC. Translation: CASSRGPPSYEQYF.

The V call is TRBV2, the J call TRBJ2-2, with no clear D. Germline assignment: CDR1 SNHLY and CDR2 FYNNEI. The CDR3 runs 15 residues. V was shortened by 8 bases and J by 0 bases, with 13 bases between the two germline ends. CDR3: CASGSKWTNTGELFF. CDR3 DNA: TGTGCCAGCGGGTCCAAGTGGACGAACACCGGGGAGCTGTTTTTT.

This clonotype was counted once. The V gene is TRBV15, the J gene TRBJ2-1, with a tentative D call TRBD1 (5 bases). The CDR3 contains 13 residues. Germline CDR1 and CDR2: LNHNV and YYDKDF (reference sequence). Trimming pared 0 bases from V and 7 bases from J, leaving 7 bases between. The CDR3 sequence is CATSRDPGNEQFF. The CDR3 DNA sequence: TGTGCCACCAGCAGAGACCCAGGGAATGAGCAGTTCTTC. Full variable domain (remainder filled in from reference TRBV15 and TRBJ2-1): DAMVIQNPRYQVTQFGKPVTLSCSQTLNHNVMYWYQQKSSQAPKLLFHYYDKDFNNEADTPDNFQSRRPNTSFCFLDIRSPGLGDTAMYLCATSRDPGNEQFFGPGTRLTVL.

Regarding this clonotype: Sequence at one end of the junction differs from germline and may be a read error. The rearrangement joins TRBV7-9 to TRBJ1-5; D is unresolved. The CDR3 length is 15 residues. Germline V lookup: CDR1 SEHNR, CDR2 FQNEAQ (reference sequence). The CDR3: CANSPGETMLQPQHF. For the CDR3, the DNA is TGTGCCAACAGCCCCGGGGAGACCATGTTGCAGCCCCAGCATTTT.

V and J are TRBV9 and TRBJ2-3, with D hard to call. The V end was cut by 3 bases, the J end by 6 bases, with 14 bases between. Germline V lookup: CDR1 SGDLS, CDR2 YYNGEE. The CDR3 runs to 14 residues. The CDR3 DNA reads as TGTGCCAGCAGCGCCCGAGAGTTGAGGGATACGCAGTATTTT. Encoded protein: CASSARELRDTQYF. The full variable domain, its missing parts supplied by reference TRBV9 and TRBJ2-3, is DSGVTQTPKHLITATGQRVTLRCSPRSGDLSVYWYQQSLDQGLQFLIQYYNGEERAKGNILERFSAQQFPDLHSELNLSSLELGDSALYFCASSARELRDTQYFGPGTRLTVL.

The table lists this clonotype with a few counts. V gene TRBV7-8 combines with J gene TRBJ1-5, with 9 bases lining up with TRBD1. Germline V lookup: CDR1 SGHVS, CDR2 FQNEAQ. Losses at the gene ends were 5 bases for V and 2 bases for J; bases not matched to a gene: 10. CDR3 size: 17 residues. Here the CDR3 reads CASSRNRGRFRNQPQHF. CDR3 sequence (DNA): TGTGCCAGCAGCCGCAACAGGGGGCGCTTCCGCAATCAGCCCCAGCATTTT.

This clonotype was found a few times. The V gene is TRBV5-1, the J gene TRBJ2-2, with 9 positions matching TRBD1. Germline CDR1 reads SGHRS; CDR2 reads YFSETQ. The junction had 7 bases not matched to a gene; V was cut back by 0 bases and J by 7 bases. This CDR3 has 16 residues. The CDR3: CASSLATGGAIGELFF. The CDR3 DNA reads TGCGCCAGCAGCTTGGCTACAGGGGGCGCGATCGGGGAGCTGTTTTTT.

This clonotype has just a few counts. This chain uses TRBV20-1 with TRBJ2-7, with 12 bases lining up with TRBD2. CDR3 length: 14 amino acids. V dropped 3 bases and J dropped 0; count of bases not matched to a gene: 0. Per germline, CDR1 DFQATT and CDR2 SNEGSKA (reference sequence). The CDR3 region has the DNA TGCAGTGCTAGGACTAGCGGGGGCTCCTACGAGCAGTACTTC. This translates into CSARTSGGSYEQYF.

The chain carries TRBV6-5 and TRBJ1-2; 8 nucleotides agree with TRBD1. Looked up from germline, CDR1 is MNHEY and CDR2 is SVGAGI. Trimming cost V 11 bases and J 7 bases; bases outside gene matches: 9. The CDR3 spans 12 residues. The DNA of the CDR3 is TGTGCCGTGAAGGACAGGGAGGCTGGCTACACCTTC. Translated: CAVKDREAGYTF.

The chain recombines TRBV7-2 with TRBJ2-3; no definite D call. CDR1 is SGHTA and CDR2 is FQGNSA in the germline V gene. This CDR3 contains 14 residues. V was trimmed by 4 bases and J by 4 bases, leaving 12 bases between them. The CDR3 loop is CASSSSAGPDTQYF. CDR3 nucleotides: TGTGCCAGCAGCTCCTCTGCTGGTCCAGATACGCAGTATTTT. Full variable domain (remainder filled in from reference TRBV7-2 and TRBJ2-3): GAGVSQSPSNKVTEKGKDVELRCDPISGHTALYWYRQSLGQGLEFLIYFQGNSAPDKSGLPSDRFSAERTGGSVSTLTIQRTQQEDSAVYLCASSSSAGPDTQYFGPGTRLTVL.

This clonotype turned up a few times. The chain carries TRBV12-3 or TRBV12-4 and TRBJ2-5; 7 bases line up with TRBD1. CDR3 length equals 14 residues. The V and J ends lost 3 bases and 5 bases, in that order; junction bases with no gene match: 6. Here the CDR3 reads CASSFSQGYETQYF. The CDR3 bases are TGTGCCAGCAGTTTTTCACAGGGGTATGAGACCCAGTACTTC.

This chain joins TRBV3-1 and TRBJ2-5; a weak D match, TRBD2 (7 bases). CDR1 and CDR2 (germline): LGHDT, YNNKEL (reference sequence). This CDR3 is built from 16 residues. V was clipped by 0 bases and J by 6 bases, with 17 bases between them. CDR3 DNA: TGTGCCAGCAGCCAAGATCTTGGGGGGGGGCTCAAGACCCAGTACTTC. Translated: CASSQDLGGGLKTQYF.

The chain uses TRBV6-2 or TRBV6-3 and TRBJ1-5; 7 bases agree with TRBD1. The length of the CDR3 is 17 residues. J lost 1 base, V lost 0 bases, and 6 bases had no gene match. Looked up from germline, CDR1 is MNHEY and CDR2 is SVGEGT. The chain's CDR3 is CASSYSPRDSSNQPQHF. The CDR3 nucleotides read TGTGCCAGCAGTTACTCGCCGAGGGACAGCAGCAATCAGCCCCAGCATTTT.

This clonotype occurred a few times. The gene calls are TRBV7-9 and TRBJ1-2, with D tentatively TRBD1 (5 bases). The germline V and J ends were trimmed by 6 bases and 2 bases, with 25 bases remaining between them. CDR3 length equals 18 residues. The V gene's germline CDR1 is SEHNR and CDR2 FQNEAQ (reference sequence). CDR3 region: CASRPDAAAGQMNYGYTF. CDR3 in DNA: TGTGCCAGCAGGCCCGATGCAGCGGCAGGGCAGATGAACTATGGCTACACCTTC.

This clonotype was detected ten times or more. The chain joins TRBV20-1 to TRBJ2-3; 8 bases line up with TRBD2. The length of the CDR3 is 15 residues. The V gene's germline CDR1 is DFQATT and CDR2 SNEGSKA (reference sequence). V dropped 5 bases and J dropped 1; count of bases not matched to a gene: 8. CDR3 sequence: CSAPRGGLGTDTQYF. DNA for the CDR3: TGCAGTGCTCCACGGGGGGGGTTGGGCACAGATACGCAGTATTTT.